These T cell receptor beta chains were read from a single sample in a study of response to subunit inactivated influenza vaccine. MiXCR, applied by TCRdb to the RT-PCR reads, yields one record per CDR3 protein. The profile shows around 760,000 distinct CDR3 sequences, more than 11% of them singletons. The sequencing used PBMCs from blood, collected 14 days before vaccination. The receptors were gathered from a middle-aged man who received an inactivated influenza vaccine. Both conserved end residues are trimmed from each CDR3.

>TRBV25-1|TRBJ2-6
ASSATGSGANVLT
>TRBV6-2/TRBV6-3|TRBJ2-1
ASNPTSGLKDNEQF
>TRBV6-2/TRBV6-3|TRBJ2-5
ASSYGGRETQY
>TRBV20-1|TRBJ2-1
SARLAGGISSYNEQF
>TRBV2|TRBJ1-2
ASVPDYGYT
>TRBV20-1|TRBJ1-5
SGSGGSNQPQH
>TRBV28|TRBJ2-7
AVEQGDYEQY
>TRBV2|TRBJ2-1
ASRPWGEGRSLSNEQF
>TRBV6-5|TRBJ1-6
ASSYSRSTGSPLH
>TRBV12-3/TRBV12-4|TRBJ2-1
ASSPPGVPEQF
>TRBV5-5|TRBJ2-7
ASSYTIGQPWD
>TRBV4-1|TRBJ2-7
ASSLQQQGAYEQY